This T cell receptor (beta chain) emerged from a study of a mutant IDH1 vaccine in newly diagnosed glioma (dated by TCRdb to the early 2020s). Regarding the research as a whole: Patients received eight vaccinations in weeks 1, 3, 5, 7, 11, 15, 19 and 23, corresponding to visits V03 through V10. Peripheral blood samples were drawn at six visits, namely V03 (baseline), V05, V07, V10, V12 and V13. Of the 25 to 40 treated patients, about 62% were male and around 40% were female, and the mean age was 40.4 years. Longitudinal TCRB deep sequencing was done for 25 to 30 treated patients, wherever samples were available for exploratory analyses. Before enrollment, patients had received standard therapy of radiotherapy alone, temozolomide alone, or radiochemotherapy with temozolomide; most received the combination. Vaccination began 4-6 weeks after radiotherapy alone, or alongside temozolomide cycles in the chemotherapy-containing groups. What the study reported, not specific to this receptor: PBMC samples for TCRB deep sequencing were selected based on availability. Vaccine-induced immune responses across multiple MHC alleles were detected in about 93% of patients. No apparent relationship was observed between pseudoprogression and alterations in the top peripheral T cell clonotypes detected by TCRB sequencing. The authors stated that sample limitations prevented analyses of patient blood samples from being reproduced.

Receptors were amplified or captured by the immunoSEQ multiplex PCR assay. The hsTCRB Kit was used according to the manufacturer's protocol to amplify rearranged TCR beta chain sequences. An Illumina MiSeq was used to sequence the TCRB libraries. The source study handled its data this way. The proprietary platform of the kit vendor was used for demultiplexing, trimming and gene mapping. As stored in TCRdb, this immuneACCESS dataset retains in-frame rearrangements with V and J assigned. A fraction of the clones does not appear; measured against another copy, unresolved V genes explain less than half of the discrepancy, and the remainder lacks a known reason. V and J calls and clone size are as listed in that table; D and trimming were resolved from the DNA. This sample has 25,000 to 30,000 clones in its table, and about nine tenths of those were observed once. The leading ten clones occupy 3% to 4% of the sample.

The table lists this clone with a count of one. Its antigen is still unknown. Per-base qualities were not stored, and no clone one base away is much larger. The CDR3 measures 14 amino acids from cysteine to phenylalanine. This entry keeps only the CDR3 DNA: 42 bases, framed from base 1. Via the germline V gene, CDR1 is SGHAT and CDR2 FQNNGV. Interpreted using the paper, the time point label stands for: week 5, during vaccination. Each vaccine dose was 300 ug of a 20-mer mutant IDH1 peptide in Montanide, given subcutaneously with topical imiquimod. All donors had newly diagnosed IDH1-mutant astrocytomas of WHO grade 3 or 4 that showed loss of nuclear ATRX. The samples were drawn from NOA16, a multicentre, single-arm, open-label phase I trial in Germany that tested a mutant IDH1 peptide vaccine in humans for the first time. Genomic DNA for TCRB sequencing was isolated from EDTA blood with the DNeasy Blood and Tissue Kit.

The chain is encoded by TRBV11-2 joined to TRBJ2-5; the D region is possibly TRBD1 or TRBD2, each matching across 6 bases. Gene TRBJ2-7 matches the end of the DNA better, so the J call may be wrong. The starting material was peripheral blood mononuclear cells (PBMCs), obtained from a glioma patient whose treatment included an IDH1 peptide vaccine. The receptor was isolated from a woman between 40 and 55 years old with glioma. Some clones in this sample may be carry-over from other donors' samples. The CDR3 reads CASSPRGTGYEQYF. At the DNA level, the sequence is TGTGCCAGCAGCCCGAGGGGGACTGGCTACGAGCAGTACTTC.